Each of the 15 T cell receptor beta chains below was sequenced from the same sample in a study of T cells in Graves' hyperthyroidism and ophthalmopathy (dated 2019 in TCRdb). The library was produced with multiplex PCR. Instrument used: Illumina HiSeq 2000. The TCR beta CDR3 regions were amplified from RNA transcripts. The first round of RT-PCR for the TCR CDR3 was performed with the HTBI primer set and the Qiagen OneStep RT-PCR kit. The public reads were run again by TCRdb, first through fastp at Q25 and then through MiXCR, and only productive beta chains were kept. Rows are unified per CDR3 protein, each entry keeping the most common DNA and genes. The sample data list hundreds of thousands of distinct CDR3 sequences, and around a quarter of these were observed just once. The ten largest clones represent around 79% of the sample. Source material: blood. The receptors come from a man aged 45-65 years with Graves' hyperthyroidism.

J is TRBJ2-2 and V is TRBV9, with TRBD1 matching 8 bases. The CDR3 is made up of 15 amino acids. Per germline, CDR1 SGDLS and CDR2 YYNGEE. V lost 3 bases and J lost 4; bases outside the gene matches: 5. CDR3 sequence reads: CASSALQGGTGELFF. Here the CDR3 DNA reads TGTGCCAGCAGCGCTTTACAGGGGGGCACCGGGGAGCTGTTTTTT.

This clonotype was seen a few times. The chain's CDR3 is CASSSRDRVGEAFF. CDR3 sequence (DNA): TGTGCCAGCAGCAGTCGGGACAGGGTCGGTGAAGCTTTCTTT. This chain uses TRBV7-9 with TRBJ1-1; the match to TRBD1 covers 9 bases. From germline, CDR1 is SEHNR and CDR2 FQNEAQ (reference sequence). The CDR3 loop spans 14 amino acids. The ends lost 5 bases at V and 7 bases at J; junction bases unmatched: 8. Using reference TRBV7-9 and TRBJ1-1 for the parts outside the CDR3, the full variable domain is DTGVSQNPRHKITKRGQNVTFRCDPISEHNRLYWYRQTLGQGPEFLTYFQNEAQLEKSRLLSDRFSAERPKGSFSTLEIQRTEQGDSAMYLCASSSRDRVGEAFFGQGTRLTVV.

J is TRBJ2-1 and V is TRBV6-1; 11 bases align to TRBD2. CDR1 and CDR2 from the germline V gene are MNHNS and SASEGT. V was pared by 2 bases and J by 8 bases, with 2 bases of the junction left unmatched. CDR3 length: 14 residues. The CDR3 bases are TGTGCCAGCAGTGAAACTAGCGGGAGTCATGAGCAGTTCTTC. Translated: CASSETSGSHEQFF.

This chain connects TRBV20-1 to TRBJ1-3; 8 bases match TRBD1. CDR1 is DFQATT and CDR2 is SNEGSKA in the germline V gene (reference sequence). This CDR3 contains 16 residues. V dropped 3 bases and J dropped 3; count of bases not matched to a gene: 10. The CDR3 sequence is CSASNALTGGGNTIYF. In DNA form, the CDR3 reads TGCAGTGCTAGCAACGCCTTAACAGGGGGTGGAAACACCATATATTTT.

This clonotype has a handful of counts. This chain links TRBV3-1 with TRBJ2-7; 10 bases map to TRBD1. Germline CDR1 LGHDT, CDR2 YNNKEL (reference sequence). The CDR3 totals 16 residues. The junction had 6 bases not matched to a gene; V was cut back by 0 bases and J by 4 bases. In DNA, the CDR3 is TGTGCCAGCAGCCAAGAAAATCCGGGACAGGGGTACGAGCAGTACTTC. Its translation: CASSQENPGQGYEQYF.

The rearrangement joins TRBV6-1 to TRBJ2-7, with D maybe TRBD2 (6 bases). The V end lost 6 bases, the J end lost 0 bases, and 9 bases lay between the germline ends. The germline V gene has CDR1 MNHNS and CDR2 SASEGT. This CDR3 is built from 13 residues. The CDR3 loop reads CASRMTSSYEQYF. The CDR3 region has the DNA TGTGCCAGCAGGATGACTAGCTCCTACGAGCAGTACTTC.

The chain couples TRBV10-2 to TRBJ2-1; TRBD1 is a possible D gene (6 bases). The V gene lost 6 bases and the J gene lost 3 bases, with 12 bases spanning the gap. The CDR3 is 14 residues long. Per germline, CDR1 WSHSY and CDR2 SAAADI. The CDR3 DNA reads TGCGCCAGCAGGGACAGAAGCTTCTACAATGAGCAGTTCTTC. It yields the protein CASRDRSFYNEQFF.

The chain is built from TRBV5-1 and TRBJ2-2; D gene ambiguous. Trimming took 1 base from V and 6 from J, leaving 19 bases between them. CDR1 and CDR2 (germline): SGHRS, YFSETQ. The CDR3 has 17 amino acids. The chain's CDR3 is CASSLKVQKSVAGELFF. In DNA, the CDR3 is TGCGCCAGCAGCTTGAAAGTACAGAAGTCAGTCGCCGGGGAGCTGTTTTTT.

At least ten counts were recorded for this clonotype. This sequence joins TRBV27 and TRBJ1-2; a weak D match, TRBD1 (6 bases). Between the trimmed V and J ends, which lost 2 bases and 6 bases, there was a span of 10 bases. Per the germline V gene, CDR1 is MNHEY and CDR2 is SMNVEV (reference sequence). This CDR3 region has 13 residues. The CDR3 is CASSLKGGNGYTF. The CDR3 DNA reads as TGTGCCAGCAGTTTAAAGGGGGGAAATGGCTACACCTTC.

This clonotype was observed a few times. The chain is built from TRBV20-1 and TRBJ2-3; D remains ambiguous. The V gene lost 5 bases and the J gene lost 3 bases, with 18 bases spanning the gap. Germline CDR1 reads DFQATT; CDR2 reads SNEGSKA (reference sequence). This CDR3 comprises 15 residues. The CDR3 protein is CSALPPGLRTDTQYF. For the CDR3, the DNA is TGCAGTGCTCTCCCCCCAGGCCTCAGGACAGATACGCAGTATTTT.

This clonotype turned up a few times. The CDR3 reads CASSQDFSGSADTQYF. Written as DNA, the CDR3 is TGTGCCAGCAGCCAAGATTTTTCGGGCAGTGCTGATACGCAGTATTTT. The V and J genes are TRBV4-2 and TRBJ2-3, with no clear D. The CDR3 is 16 residues long. The V and J ends lost 0 bases and 6 bases respectively, with 16 bases between them. Germline V gives CDR1 LGHNA, CDR2 YNFKEQ.

This clonotype was found many times. The CDR3 here is CASSRNLIASTGELFF. CDR3 DNA sequence: TGTGCCAGCAGTCGAAACCTCATAGCGAGCACCGGGGAGCTGTTTTTT. The chain is built from TRBV11-2 and TRBJ2-2; possibly TRBD2 for D (5 bases). Trimming removed 6 bases from V and 4 bases from J, with 18 bases in between. CDR1 SGHAT and CDR2 FQNNGV come from the germline V gene. The CDR3 spans 16 residues.

The genes are TRBV20-1 and TRBJ2-7; D is unclear. Per germline, CDR1 DFQATT and CDR2 SNEGSKA (reference sequence). With 1 base removed from V and 1 base from J, the gap between germline ends came to 8 bases. The CDR3 runs 13 residues. CDR3 in amino acids: CSARATDSYEQYF. The CDR3 DNA is TGCAGTGCTAGAGCGACCGATTCCTACGAGCAGTACTTC.

This rearrangement joins TRBV11-2 to TRBJ2-3; 8 bases map to TRBD2. The CDR3 is made up of 15 amino acids. Germline loops: CDR1 SGHAT, CDR2 FQNNGV. J gave up 3 bases and V 6 bases, and 8 bases lay outside the gene matches. CDR3 sequence: CASRPRLAGTDTQYF. The CDR3 region has the DNA TGTGCCAGCAGACCCCGGTTAGCGGGAACAGATACGCAGTATTTT. The whole variable domain, remainder taken from reference TRBV11-2 and TRBJ2-3, is EAGVAQSPRYKIIEKRQSVAFWCNPISGHATLYWYQQILGQGPKLLIQFQNNGVVDDSQLPKDRFSAERLKGVDSTLKIQPAKLEDSAVYLCASRPRLAGTDTQYFGPGTRLTVL.

The chain employs TRBV20-1 and TRBJ2-7, with TRBD2 matching 8 bases. This CDR3 comprises 12 residues. Germline-derived CDR1 and CDR2 are DFQATT and SNEGSKA (reference sequence). J gave up 5 bases and V 4 bases, and 4 bases lay outside the gene matches. The CDR3 reads CSAKSGSHEQYF. DNA for the CDR3: TGCAGTGCTAAAAGCGGGAGTCACGAGCAGTACTTC.